Listed below are T cell receptor beta chains from one sample, sequenced in a study of cytomegalovirus exposure and HLA in healthy donors. Generated by immunoSEQ multiplex PCR, the TCRdb table keeps only in-frame clones and is missing some. This sample has 85,000 to 130,000 clones; around 83% occur once, and the top ten carry around 1.2%. Sequencing was done on a sample of PBMCs. These receptors were collected from a woman younger than 35 in good health and CMV-seronegative. Each CDR3 is given with its conserved first and last residue. The D gene is left open where the match is weak. Clone sizes are given selectively: once, few, many, or a class where the clone is expanded.

size	J	V	D	CDR3	DNA
NA	TRBJ1-6	TRBV7-9	TRBD1	CASSALAGTVHTYNSPLHF	TGTGCCAGCAGCGCCCTGGCCGGGACAGTACATACCTATAATTCACCCCTCCACTTT
NA	TRBJ2-3	TRBV2	TRBD2	CASSGLAGADTQYF	TGTGCCAGCAGTGGACTAGCGGGAGCAGATACGCAGTATTTT
once	TRBJ2-7	TRBV7-3	TRBD2	CASSFRPGGTSGPYEQYF	TGTGCCAGCAGCTTTCGGCCAGGGGGGACTAGCGGGCCCTACGAGCAGTACTTC
NA	TRBJ2-2	TRBV30	TRBD2	CARGGPYTGELFF	TGTGCCCGGGGGGGCCCCTACACCGGGGAGCTGTTTTTT
NA	TRBJ2-5	TRBV7-2	TRBD2	CASSLSGAQETQYF	TGTGCCAGCAGCTTAAGCGGGGCCCAAGAGACCCAGTACTTC
NA	TRBJ2-1	TRBV18	TRBD2	CASSPGLGLWNEQFF	TGTGCCAGCTCACCGGGACTAGGGTTGTGGAATGAGCAGTTCTTC
NA	TRBJ2-3	TRBV4-3	TRBD2	CASSQELASGTDTQYF	TGCGCCAGCAGCCAAGAACTAGCGTCGGGGACAGATACGCAGTATTTT
NA	TRBJ1-1	TRBV29-1	NA	CSVLGQGNTEAFF	TGCAGCGTCCTCGGGCAGGGGAACACTGAAGCTTTCTTT
once	TRBJ2-2	TRBV5-1	NA	CASSHAVKAVTGELFF	TGCGCCAGCAGCCATGCAGTTAAAGCGGTTACCGGGGAGCTGTTTTTT
NA	TRBJ1-1	TRBV14	TRBD1	CASSQPQTRQGHGTNTEAFF	TGTGCCAGCAGCCAACCCCAGACACGACAGGGTCACGGGACGAACACTGAAGCTTTCTTT
NA	TRBJ1-2	TRBV12-5	NA	CAREGLRRGDYGYTF	TGTGCTAGGGAGGGACTAAGGCGTGGGGACTATGGCTACACCTTC
NA	TRBJ2-2	TRBV29-1	TRBD2	CSVEDLPSGTNSNTGELFF	TGCAGCGTTGAAGATCTTCCTAGCGGGACTAACTCGAACACCGGGGAGCTGTTTTTT
NA	TRBJ1-5	TRBV6-5	TRBD1	CASRTGGSGQPQHF	TGTGCCAGCAGAACAGGGGGGTCCGGGCAGCCCCAGCATTTT
NA	TRBJ2-3	TRBV25-1	NA	CASSESRNGSGITDTQYF	TGTGCCAGCAGTGAATCACGGAATGGGTCCGGGATCACAGATACGCAGTATTTT
NA	TRBJ2-7	TRBV6-6	NA	CASRPATVGLTYEQYF	TGTGCCAGCAGACCTGCGACAGTTGGGCTCACCTACGAGCAGTACTTC
NA	TRBJ2-1	TRBV15	TRBD2	CATIMKREGKNEQFF	TGTGCCACCATAATGAAACGGGAGGGCAAGAATGAGCAGTTCTTC
NA	TRBJ1-4	TRBV30	NA	CAWSVTATNEKLFF	TGTGCCTGGAGTGTTACAGCAACTAATGAAAAACTGTTTTTT
NA	TRBJ2-7	TRBV7-2	NA	CASSLTETTEQYF	TGTGCCAGCAGCTTAACAGAAACCACCGAGCAGTACTTC
NA	TRBJ2-7	TRBV5-8	NA	CASSRRGRISQYEQYF	TGTGCCAGCAGCCGACGAGGGCGCATCTCCCAATACGAGCAGTACTTC
NA	TRBJ2-7	TRBV7-2	NA	CASSLIAVSYEQYF	TGTGCCAGCAGCTTAATAGCGGTCTCCTACGAGCAGTACTTC
NA	TRBJ2-3	TRBV5-6	NA	CASSSGLPGGFRTDTQYF	TGTGCCAGCAGCTCTGGACTACCGGGGGGCTTTCGCACAGATACGCAGTATTTT
NA	TRBJ2-7	TRBV28	NA	CASSLYSTNYEQYF	TGTGCCAGCAGTTTATATAGCACCAACTACGAGCAGTACTTC
NA	TRBJ1-5	TRBV30	NA	CAWEVKGDQPQHF	TGTGCCTGGGAGGTCAAGGGAGATCAGCCCCAGCATTTT
NA	TRBJ1-1	TRBV27	NA	CASSLGPRVTEAFF	TGTGCCAGCAGTTTAGGCCCGAGGGTCACTGAAGCTTTCTTT
NA	TRBJ2-7	TRBV7-8	NA	CASSLRGVSYEQYF	TGTGCCAGCAGCTTAAGAGGAGTCTCTTACGAGCAGTACTTC
NA	TRBJ1-5	TRBV19	NA	CASATGQPQHF	TGTGCCAGTGCTACAGGCCAGCCCCAGCATTTT
NA	TRBJ2-1	TRBV9	NA	CASSVGGRTYNEQFF	TGTGCCAGCAGCGTAGGGGGCAGGACCTACAATGAGCAGTTCTTC
NA	TRBJ2-1	TRBV7-2	TRBD1	CASSLLGQGGYNEQFF	TGTGCCAGCAGCTTATTAGGACAGGGGGGATACAATGAGCAGTTCTTC
NA	TRBJ2-7	TRBV2	NA	CASSRRRGDTYEQYF	TGTGCCAGCAGTCGGCGCAGGGGCGATACCTACGAGCAGTACTTC
NA	TRBJ1-1	TRBV25-1	NA	CASSEGADRMNTEAFF	TGTGCCAGCAGTGAAGGGGCGGATCGGATGAACACTGAAGCTTTCTTT
NA	TRBJ2-5	TRBV28	TRBD2	CASSEGALAGARETQYF	TGTGCCAGCAGCGAAGGGGCCCTAGCGGGGGCGAGGGAGACCCAGTACTTC